These 14 T cell receptor beta chains originate from one sample sequenced in a study of vaccination and CD4 T cells after COVID-19. Oncomine TCR Beta short-read sequencing was applied to DNA from cultured CD4+ T cells. TCRdb used MiXCR to reprocess the PCR reads, holding one entry per CDR3 protein. The sample lists around 21,000 distinct CDR3 sequences, 60% occurring once. No antigens are known for them. Described treatment: roughly 10-day PBMC culture with coronavirus spike peptide pools or control peptides (ViraFEST assay). The source was CD4+ T cells from blood, cultured in vitro, collected after SARS-CoV-2 vaccination. These receptors originate from a human donor who had recovered from COVID-19.

The V and J genes are TRBV20-1 and TRBJ1-5; perhaps TRBD1 as D (6 bases). The CDR3 spans 12 residues. Germline V gene lookup returns CDR1 DFQATT and CDR2 SNEGSKA (reference sequence). V was shortened by 1 base and J by 5 bases, with 6 bases between the two germline ends. CDR3 DNA: TGCAGTGCTAGAGCAGGGGATCAGCCCCAGCATTTT. This sequence encodes CSARAGDQPQHF.

The chain employs TRBV12-3 or TRBV12-4 and TRBJ2-1; no firm D call. The CDR3 extends over 12 amino acids. Deletions cut 1 base from V and 7 bases from J, with 5 bases between. Here the CDR3 DNA reads TGTGCCAGCAGTTTAGGGTGGAATGAGCAGTTCTTC. Translated: CASSLGWNEQFF.

The V and J genes are TRBV7-2 and TRBJ2-1; a possible D gene is TRBD2 (5 bases). The CDR3 loop spans 15 amino acids. V lost 7 bases to trimming and J lost 2 bases, with 15 bases between them. The germline CDR1 and CDR2 sequences are SGHTA and FQGNSA. DNA of the CDR3: TGTGCCAGCACCCCACAAGCGGCACCCTACAATGAGCAGTTCTTC. Amino acids: CASTPQAAPYNEQFF.

A few counts support this clonotype. This chain links TRBV15 with TRBJ2-1; D is undetermined. Germline V CDR1 and CDR2: LNHNV, YYDKDF (reference sequence). The length of the CDR3 is 14 residues. V shed 3 bases and J shed 7 bases, with 13 bases lying between them. The chain's CDR3 is CATSSGRPGNEQFF. DNA for the CDR3: TGTGCCACCAGCAGTGGACGCCCTGGGAATGAGCAGTTCTTC. Together with reference TRBV15 and TRBJ2-1, the CDR3 gives the full variable domain: DAMVIQNPRYQVTQFGKPVTLSCSQTLNHNVMYWYQQKSSQAPKLLFHYYDKDFNNEADTPDNFQSRRPNTSFCFLDIRSPGLGDTAMYLCATSSGRPGNEQFFGPGTRLTVL.

Only a few counts were recorded for this clonotype. The V and J genes are TRBV2 and TRBJ1-1; D unresolved. The CDR3 totals 15 residues. From germline, CDR1 is SNHLY and CDR2 FYNNEI. Trimming cost V 6 bases and J 0 bases, with 14 bases left between them. The CDR3 spells CASRQQTNMNTEAFF. CDR3 bases: TGTGCCAGCAGACAACAAACCAATATGAACACTGAAGCTTTCTTT.

The chain is built from TRBV11-2 and TRBJ1-1; TRBD1 matches 8 bases. Germline V gene lookup returns CDR1 SGHAT and CDR2 FQNNGV. V lost 2 bases and J lost 5; bases outside the gene matches: 4. There are 14 residues in the CDR3. The CDR3 coding sequence is TGTGCCAGCAGCTTATCGACAGGGGCAACTGAAGCTTTCTTT. Encoded protein: CASSLSTGATEAFF.

The sample holds a few counts of this clonotype. This chain joins TRBV20-1 and TRBJ2-2; D possibly corresponds to TRBD2 (5 bases). V lost 6 bases and J lost 2, with 16 bases in between. Germline assignment: CDR1 DFQATT and CDR2 SNEGSKA (reference sequence). The CDR3 totals 15 residues. This chain's CDR3 is CSAKRGSLNTGELFF. For the CDR3, the DNA is TGCAGTGCAAAACGGGGTTCCCTTAACACCGGGGAGCTGTTTTTT.

The chain recombines TRBV7-9 with TRBJ1-2; D is possibly TRBD1 (5 bases). The germline V and J ends were trimmed by 1 base and 6 bases, with 9 bases remaining between them. There are 13 residues in the CDR3. Per germline, CDR1 SEHNR and CDR2 FQNEAQ (reference sequence). CDR3: CASSLEGYDGYTF. CDR3 nucleotide sequence: TGTGCCAGCAGCTTAGAGGGGTACGATGGCTACACCTTC.

The rearrangement links TRBV20-1 to TRBJ2-7; D not certain. Between the trimmed V and J ends, which lost 5 bases and 6 bases, there was a span of 11 bases. The CDR3 consists of 11 residues. Germline values: CDR1 DFQATT, CDR2 SNEGSKA (reference sequence). The CDR3 region is CSAGSRGEQYF. As DNA, the CDR3 is TGCAGTGCTGGAAGTCGTGGCGAGCAGTACTTC.

The chain uses TRBV11-2 and TRBJ2-1, with D possibly TRBD2 on 5 matching bases. The V end was cut by 4 bases, the J end by 8 bases, with 6 bases between. Germline CDR1 and CDR2: SGHAT and FQNNGV. The CDR3 is 11 residues long. CDR3 amino acids: CASSSGDEQFF. The CDR3 bases are TGTGCCAGCAGCTCCGGGGATGAGCAGTTCTTC.

In this sample, this clonotype turned up a few times. The chain joins TRBV30 to TRBJ1-6; TRBD1 agrees at 7 bases. The length of the CDR3 is 15 residues. Germline V gene sequence: CDR1 GTSNPN, CDR2 SVGIG (reference sequence). The J segment lost 10 bases and the V segment lost 1 base, leaving 10 bases of the junction unmatched. CDR3 region: CAWSAKTGNVSPLHF. CDR3 coding DNA: TGTGCCTGGAGTGCCAAGACAGGGAACGTCTCACCCCTCCACTTT.

This chain connects TRBV2 to TRBJ1-1; D remains ambiguous. Germline values: CDR1 SNHLY, CDR2 FYNNEI. The ends were cut back, 2 bases at V and 11 bases at J, with 12 bases in the middle. The CDR3 runs to 12 residues. This CDR3 reads CASSESRPGAFF. The CDR3, as DNA: TGTGCCAGCAGTGAATCCAGGCCGGGGGCTTTCTTT.

The chain recombines TRBV7-2 with TRBJ2-5; TRBD1 is a possible D gene (5 bases). The CDR3 runs to 16 residues. Germline CDR1 and CDR2: SGHTA and FQGNSA. Trimming removed 2 bases at V and 5 bases at J, with 18 bases between. The DNA for the CDR3 is TGTGCCAGCAGCTTACTTAGTGCAGGGCTCGGCGAGACCCAGTACTTC. Amino acid sequence: CASSLLSAGLGETQYF.

The rearrangement uses TRBV12-3 or TRBV12-4 and TRBJ2-5; possible D gene TRBD1, 6 bases. The V and J ends lost 4 bases and 5 bases respectively, with 11 bases between them. The CDR3 is 13 residues long. CDR3 protein: CASSYGQKETQYF. The CDR3 region has the DNA TGTGCCAGCAGTTATGGACAGAAGGAGACCCAGTACTTC.